Listed below are T cell receptor beta chains from one sample, sequenced in a study of molecular identifiers for immune sequencing clone quantification. One entry per CDR3 protein, called by TCRdb with MiXCR from the PCR reads. The sample consists of approximately 500,000 distinct CDR3 sequences, about a fifth of them appearing once. Sequenced: naive CD8+ T cells from blood, with Jurkat cell RNA spiked in. The source of these receptors is a human donor in good health. Some libraries in this study had Jurkat cell RNA spiked in. Both conserved end residues are part of each CDR3. Fields, in order: J gene, D gene, V gene, clone size, CDR3 DNA, CDR3 protein. The D gene is left open where the match is weak. Rows give clone size only sometimes, using once, few, many, or a class for an expanded clone.

J: TRBJ2-7
D: TRBD2
V: TRBV20-1
size: few
DNA: TGCAGTGCTAGCCTCCTGACTAGCGGGCCTCCCTACGAGCAGTACTTC
CDR3: CSASLLTSGPPYEQYF

J: TRBJ1-4
D: .
V: TRBV7-2
size: many
DNA: TGTGCCAGCAGCTTAATGGCTAATGAAAAACTGTTTTTT
CDR3: CASSLMANEKLFF

J: TRBJ1-1
D: .
V: TRBV5-4
size: .
DNA: TGTGCCAGCAGCCGGAGGGGGAAGAACACTGAAGCTTTCTTT
CDR3: CASSRRGKNTEAFF

J: TRBJ1-2
D: .
V: TRBV7-2
size: .
DNA: TGTGCCAGCAGCCCCGGCCCAGCGGACTATGGCTACACCTTC
CDR3: CASSPGPADYGYTF

J: TRBJ1-2
D: .
V: TRBV10-3
size: .
DNA: TGTGCCATCAGTGAGGGCAGCTATGGCTACACCTTC
CDR3: CAISEGSYGYTF

J: TRBJ2-1
D: TRBD2
V: TRBV5-4
size: few
DNA: TGTGCCAGCAGCTTGGAGGTAGATAGCGGGGGGTACTACAATGAGCAGTTCTTC
CDR3: CASSLEVDSGGYYNEQFF

J: TRBJ2-7
D: TRBD1
V: TRBV10-3
size: .
DNA: TGTGCCATCAGTGATTGGGACAGTTCAGACTACGAGCAGTACTTC
CDR3: CAISDWDSSDYEQYF

J: TRBJ2-4
D: .
V: TRBV5-1
size: many
DNA: TGCGCCAGCAGCCTCCACGGGTTCCAAGGGGACATTCAGTACTTC
CDR3: CASSLHGFQGDIQYF

J: TRBJ2-5
D: TRBD2
V: TRBV27
size: .
DNA: TGTGCCAGCAGGCCCCTGGGAGGGTCTATCGAGACCCAGTGCTTC
CDR3: CASRPLGGSIETQCF

J: TRBJ2-7
D: TRBD1
V: TRBV6-2/TRBV6-3
size: .
DNA: TGTGCCAGCAGTTACTCTCCCGGACAGGGGTACCACGAGCAGTACTTC
CDR3: CASSYSPGQGYHEQYF

J: TRBJ2-7
D: TRBD2
V: TRBV28
size: many
DNA: TGTGCCAGCACCCACCGGGCTAGCGGGAGCTACGAGCAGTACTTC
CDR3: CASTHRASGSYEQYF

J: TRBJ2-5
D: .
V: TRBV27
size: many
DNA: TGTGCCAGCAGTTTACCCTCGCAGACCCAGTACTTC
CDR3: CASSLPSQTQYF

J: TRBJ2-7
D: TRBD2
V: TRBV12-3/TRBV12-4
size: .
DNA: TGTGCCAGCAGTTTTAGAGGGACTAGCAGCGAGCAGTACTTC
CDR3: CASSFRGTSSEQYF

J: TRBJ2-7
D: TRBD1
V: TRBV30
size: many
DNA: TGTGCCTGGAGTGTTACCGGGACAGGACTCCCCCAGTTC
CDR3: CAWSVTGTGLPQF

J: TRBJ1-5
D: .
V: TRBV6-5
size: many
DNA: TGTGCCAGCAGCAAATTGCGTCGGGGTTTGGGCAATCAGCCCCAGCATTTT
CDR3: CASSKLRRGLGNQPQHF

J: TRBJ2-2
D: .
V: TRBV14
size: few
DNA: TGTGCCAGCAGCCACGGGCAGGGGATATTCCCCAACACCGGGGAGCTGTTTTTT
CDR3: CASSHGQGIFPNTGELFF

J: TRBJ2-3
D: TRBD1
V: TRBV9
size: many
DNA: TGTGCCAGCCGATCCGGGACAGGGTTGACAGATACGCAGTATTTT
CDR3: CASRSGTGLTDTQYF

J: TRBJ1-1
D: TRBD1
V: TRBV6-5
size: many
DNA: TGTGCCAGCAGTTACCAACAGGGGCTCACTGAAGCTTTCTTT
CDR3: CASSYQQGLTEAFF

J: TRBJ2-1
D: .
V: TRBV3-1
size: many
DNA: TGTGCCAGCAGCCAAGTCGGCCCGGATGAGCAGTTCTTC
CDR3: CASSQVGPDEQFF

J: TRBJ2-3
D: TRBD1
V: TRBV5-3
size: .
DNA: TGTTCCAGCAGCGGCGTAACAGGGGTAGATACGCAGTATTTT
CDR3: CSSSGVTGVDTQYF

J: TRBJ2-7
D: TRBD2
V: TRBV28
size: many
DNA: TGTGCCAGCAGTCGCGGGGGATCCTACGAGCAGTACTTC
CDR3: CASSRGGSYEQYF

J: TRBJ2-7
D: TRBD2
V: TRBV18
size: many
DNA: TGTGCCAGCTCACCAGGACTAGACTCCTACGAGCAGTACTTC
CDR3: CASSPGLDSYEQYF

J: TRBJ2-5
D: .
V: TRBV7-9
size: many
DNA: TGTGCCAGCAGCTTAGAAGCGAACCAAGAGACCCAGTACTTC
CDR3: CASSLEANQETQYF

J: TRBJ2-7
D: TRBD1
V: TRBV18
size: .
DNA: TGTGCCAGCTCACCAGGGACAGGGGGCGATTTTGAGCAGTACTTC
CDR3: CASSPGTGGDFEQYF

J: TRBJ1-1
D: .
V: TRBV3-1
size: few
DNA: TGTGCCAGCAGTCGGGAGTCCTTGAACACTGAAGCTTTCTTT
CDR3: CASSRESLNTEAFF

J: TRBJ1-3
D: .
V: TRBV28
size: .
DNA: TGTGCCAGCAGCCGACAGTGGGCTGGAAACACCATATATTTT
CDR3: CASSRQWAGNTIYF

J: TRBJ2-1
D: .
V: TRBV4-1
size: few
DNA: TGCGCCAGCAGCCCAGTAACGGCGGGAAATGCCTACAATGAGCAGTTCTTC
CDR3: CASSPVTAGNAYNEQFF